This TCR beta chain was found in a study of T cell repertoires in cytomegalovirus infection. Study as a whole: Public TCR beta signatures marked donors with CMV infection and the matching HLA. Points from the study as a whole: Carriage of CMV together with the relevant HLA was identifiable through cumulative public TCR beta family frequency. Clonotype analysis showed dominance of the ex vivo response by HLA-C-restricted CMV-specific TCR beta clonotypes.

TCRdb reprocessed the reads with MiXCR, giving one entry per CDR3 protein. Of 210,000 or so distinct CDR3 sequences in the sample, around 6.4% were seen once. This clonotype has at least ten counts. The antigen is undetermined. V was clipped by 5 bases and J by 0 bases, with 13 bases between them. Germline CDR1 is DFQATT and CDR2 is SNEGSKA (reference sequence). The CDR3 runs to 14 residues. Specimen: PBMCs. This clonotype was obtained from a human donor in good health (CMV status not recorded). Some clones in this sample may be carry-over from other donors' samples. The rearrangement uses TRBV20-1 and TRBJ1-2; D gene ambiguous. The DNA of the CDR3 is TGCAGTGCTGCTGACTTGTTAGCTAACTATGGCTACACCTTC. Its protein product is CSAADLLANYGYTF.